The present entry profiles one TCR beta chain with its context. Looked up from germline, CDR1 is LGHNT and CDR2 is FRNRAP. After removal of 7 bases from V and 10 bases from J, the junction contained 12 bases not matched to a gene. The length of the CDR3 is 15 residues. This record belongs to a study of blood T cell repertoires in COVID-19. Study details: In each case, the material was cDNA or gDNA derived from T cells, B-cell-depleted T cells, or PBMCs.

Original handling: Reference gene primer amplification gave nucleated cell count estimates. Produced via immunoSEQ multiplex PCR; TCRdb's table is partial and in-frame only. V and J calls and clone size follow that table, whereas D and trimming were derived from the DNA. This table holds some 98,000 clones, 82% found once. This clonotype was sampled from a man aged 65-85 years with active or convalescent COVID-19. The chain has TRBV12-5 and TRBJ2-1; 11 bases agree with TRBD2. Sequenced: peripheral blood. The CDR3 nucleotides are TGTGCTAGTGCCCTCCCTAGCGGGGGGACACAGGAGCAGTTCTTC. The encoded protein is CASALPSGGTQEQFF.